This record concerns one T cell receptor (beta chain) sequence. No antigen is known for it. No base-level quality is on record; no much larger clone is a single base apart. The CDR3 regions of human TCRbeta chains were analyzed by immunosequencing. For the original study's pipeline: Repertoire TCRs were checked for matches against a reference library of SARS-CoV-2-specific TCRs that had been generated using the MIRA antigen-specificity platform. Breadth meant the fraction of unique TCRs that were SARS-CoV-2-associated, whereas depth meant the fraction of total T cells that were SARS-CoV-2-associated. Each spike-specific TCR was assigned to its reactive spike region and to a CD4 or CD8 class using the MIRA data. Log10-transformed breadth and depth values were compared by one-way ANOVA with Sidak's multiple comparisons tests. Entries here come from immuneACCESS through TCRdb and include only in-frame sequences with V and J called. Some clones fail to appear in such tables; in the studies checked, an unresolved V gene covers under half of the shortfall, and the cause of the remainder is unknown. From that table come the V and J calls and clone size; the DNA was used to work out D and trimming. Recorded for this sample are 130,000 to 150,000 clones; approximately 90% of them occurred a single time. The ten biggest clones cover approximately 2.1% of the sample.

Reading from cysteine to phenylalanine, the CDR3 counts 13 amino acids. The kept DNA is CDR3 alone, 39 bases in frame from the first base. Germline trimming: 5 bases from V, 6 bases from J; junction bases outside gene matches: 0. From the germline V gene, CDR1 is SGHRS and CDR2 is YFSETQ. The data derive from a study of T cell responses to AZD1222 COVID-19 vaccine (dated by TCRdb to 2020 to 2022). A note on the overall study: AZD1222 recipients given second doses at about 4 weeks or at about 12 weeks were pooled, since spike-specific TCR depth and breadth were not found to differ between the two schedules. TCR sequencing was performed for 230 to 250 trial participants, of whom some 200 were given two doses of AZD1222 and around 25 were given two doses of MenACWY control vaccine. Trial participants were enrolled by age into subgroups of 18-55, 56-69 and 70-plus years, and about 150, 27 and 61 TCR-sequenced participants, respectively, were included in these subgroups.

Broad study findings and their caveats: Participants were mostly white British, with more females than males. The authors suggested clonal diversity may have been underestimated. After two AZD1222 doses, spike-specific TCR breadth and depth were significantly higher than at day 0 and than in MenACWY recipients. The whole spike protein was spanned by vaccine-associated CD4 TCRs, and dominant responses were seen in regions 160-218 and 743-854. The 56-69-year group was small, and its depth increase did not reach significance, likely because of low power. Because no day 14 peak-response samples were available, the repertoires could be characterized only after the peak T cell response. Reportedly, close to half of the unique spike-specific TCRs recognized epitopes lying outside the regions that are mutated in the B.1.351 and B.1.1.7 variants. Conclusions about previously exposed vaccinees are limited because only a handful of AZD1222 recipients were SARS-CoV-2 seropositive at baseline.

Per the publication, the time point label means: baseline before first vaccination. Samples from vaccinated people were obtained from the UK trials COV001 and COV002, which included a single-blind randomized controlled phase 2/3 trial of AZD1222 (ChAdOx1 nCoV-19) in healthy adults. For TCRbeta chain sequencing, PBMC samples from trial participants were taken at day 0 and at day 28 after the second dose. The material sequenced was peripheral blood, taken on day 0 of AZD1222 vaccination. This chain is built from TRBV5-1 and TRBJ2-1; 12 nucleotides in the junction match TRBD2. The receptor comes from an adult in good health. The nucleotides are TGCGCCAGCAGGACTAGCGGGAGCAATGAGCAGTTCTTC. Protein translation: CASRTSGSNEQFF.